This T cell receptor beta chain stems from a study of CD8+CD57+ T cells in acquired aplastic anemia. Study information: Sorted CD4+ and CD8+ cells yielded DNA averaging around 3 ug. Average CD4+ read depth in healthy donors was some 9.9 million reads.

Germline V gene lookup returns CDR1 MNHNS and CDR2 SASEGT. V shed 5 bases and J 8 bases; nucleotides not matched to a gene: 15. The CDR3 has 17 amino acids. Findings of the study overall: Patients and controls were not found to differ significantly in CD8+ Simpson's diversity. Both patients and controls carried the same twenty-nine CD8+ CDR3 sequences.

This clonotype was detected once. Its matching antigen is unknown. Genomic DNA was employed as the template in profiling TCR beta VDJ and CDR3. MiXCR was run by TCRdb on the reads, yielding one entry per CDR3 protein. The table includes about 420,000 distinct CDR3 sequences, approximately 70% detected once. The sample comprised sorted CD4+, CD8+, or CD8+CD57+ T cells (not recorded which) from PBMCs. The chain links TRBV6-1 to TRBJ1-2, with 12 bases identical to TRBD1. The source is a human donor in good health, serving as a control. In DNA, the CDR3 is TGTGCCAGCAGTTACGGGACAGGGGGCCCTGCGTTTCTGGGCTACACCTTC. Residues: CASSYGTGGPAFLGYTF.